The 24 T cell receptor beta chains given below trace back to one sample, sequenced in a study of blood T cell repertoires in COVID-19. Libraries were prepared by immunoSEQ multiplex PCR; TCRdb keeps only in-frame clonotypes and omits some of them. Found here are around 280,000 clones, around nine tenths of them singletons; the top ten hold around 11%. The sequencing input was peripheral blood. The receptors come from a woman aged 25 to 45 with COVID-19, enrolled during active disease.

The chain couples TRBV15 to TRBJ1-4, with D perhaps matching TRBD1 (5 bases). The CDR3 has 16 amino acids. The ends were cut back, 1 base at V and 4 bases at J, with 13 bases in the middle. Germline CDR1 reads LNHNV; CDR2 reads YYDKDF (reference sequence). DNA of the CDR3: TGTGCCACCAGCAGAGGGTTTCGGGACTATAATGAAAAACTGTTTTTT. This sequence encodes CATSRGFRDYNEKLFF.

This chain connects TRBV30 to TRBJ2-7, with TRBD1 matching 7 bases. The CDR3 totals 13 residues. The germline V gene has CDR1 GTSNPN and CDR2 SVGIG (reference sequence). With 2 bases clipped from V and 5 bases from J, the junction kept 6 bases outside the gene matches. CDR3 coding DNA: TGTGCCTGGAGTCCGGACAGGCTCAACGAGCAGTACTTC. It is translated as CAWSPDRLNEQYF.

The chain carries TRBV30 and TRBJ2-1, with a possible D match to TRBD1 (6 bases). Trimming stripped 3 bases from V and 5 bases from J, with 11 bases between. Germline CDR1 and CDR2: GTSNPN and SVGIG (reference sequence). The CDR3 totals 13 residues. CDR3 residues: CAWRKGQHNEQFF. The CDR3 DNA reads as TGTGCCTGGAGAAAAGGACAGCACAATGAGCAGTTCTTC.

This clone was found a few times. This chain's CDR3 is CASSKQGYENTIYF. The DNA for the CDR3 is TGTGCCAGCAGTAAACAGGGGTATGAGAACACCATATATTTT. The genes are TRBV2 and TRBJ1-3; TRBD1 matches at 7 bases. CDR1 and CDR2 from the germline V gene are SNHLY and FYNNEI. The ends lost 5 bases at V and 7 bases at J; junction bases unmatched: 8. The CDR3 totals 14 residues. The complete variable domain, with remaining parts taken from reference TRBV2 and TRBJ1-3, reads EPEVTQTPSHQVTQMGQEVILRCVPISNHLYFYWYRQILGQKVEFLVSFYNNEISEKSEIFDDQFSVERPDGSNFTLKIRSTKLEDSAMYFCASSKQGYENTIYFGEGSWLTVV.

The chain has TRBV18 and TRBJ2-7; possibly TRBD1 for D (8 bases). Germline CDR1 is KGHSH and CDR2 is LQKENI. With 6 bases removed from V and 5 bases from J, the gap between germline ends came to 14 bases. The CDR3 has 13 amino acids. CDR3 sequence: CASSTGGGNEQYF. CDR3 bases: TGTGCCAGCTCCACAGGGGGGGGGAACGAGCAGTACTTC.

The chain joins TRBV14 to TRBJ1-4, with no clear D. Looked up from germline, CDR1 is SGHDN and CDR2 is FVKESK. This CDR3 region has 15 residues. Trimming stripped 0 bases from V and 7 bases from J, with 12 bases between. DNA for the CDR3: TGTGCCAGCAGCCAAGAGGGAGGCCCCGGTGAAAAACTGTTTTTT. Amino acids: CASSQEGGPGEKLFF.

This sequence joins TRBV4-2 and TRBJ2-1; 8 bases align to TRBD2. Germline V lookup: CDR1 LGHNA, CDR2 YNFKEQ. The CDR3 is 14 amino acids. V gave up 3 bases and J gave up 8 bases; unmatched junction bases: 6. CDR3 in amino acids: CASSQGGLGDEQFF. In DNA form, the CDR3 reads TGTGCCAGCAGCCAGGGGGGACTAGGGGATGAGCAGTTCTTC.

This clone was seen just once. V usage is TRBV3-1 (or the pseudogene TRBV3-2) and J usage is TRBJ2-1; 8 bases are shared with TRBD1. CDR1 is LGHDT, CDR2 YNNKEL, per germline (reference sequence). The V gene end was trimmed by 4 bases and the J gene end by 6 bases; junction bases not matched to a gene: 2. The CDR3 is made up of 13 amino acids. The CDR3 is CASSLTGGNEQFF. CDR3 in DNA: TGTGCCAGCAGCCTAACAGGGGGCAATGAGCAGTTCTTC.

V usage is TRBV11-2 and J usage is TRBJ1-4; D is possibly TRBD1 (6 bases). The CDR3 is 14 amino acids. Germline V CDR1 and CDR2: SGHAT, FQNNGV. V was trimmed by 4 bases and J by 0 bases, leaving 6 bases between them. CDR3 DNA sequence: TGTGCCAGCAGCTGGACAGCAACTAATGAAAAACTGTTTTTT. The encoded protein is CASSWTATNEKLFF. The entire variable domain, with the rest obtained from reference TRBV11-2 and TRBJ1-4, is as follows: EAGVAQSPRYKIIEKRQSVAFWCNPISGHATLYWYQQILGQGPKLLIQFQNNGVVDDSQLPKDRFSAERLKGVDSTLKIQPAKLEDSAVYLCASSWTATNEKLFFGSGTQLSVL.

The chain couples TRBV7-3 to TRBJ2-1; D perhaps matches TRBD2 (6 bases). The germline V and J ends were trimmed by 5 bases and 0 bases, with 11 bases remaining between them. The CDR3 runs 15 residues. CDR1 SGHTA and CDR2 FQGTGA come from the germline V gene. This chain's CDR3 is CASSPRRVSYNEQFF. CDR3 nucleotide sequence: TGTGCCAGCAGCCCCCGGAGGGTCTCCTACAATGAGCAGTTCTTC. The full variable domain, in which reference TRBV7-3 and TRBJ2-1 provide the parts outside the CDR3, is GAGVSQTPSNKVTEKGKYVELRCDPISGHTALYWYRQSLGQGPEFLIYFQGTGAADDSGLPNDRFFAVRPEGSVSTLKIQRTERGDSAVYLCASSPRRVSYNEQFFGPGTRLTVL.

This sequence joins TRBV11-3 and TRBJ2-3; D unresolved. The CDR3 runs 12 residues. The germline CDR1 and CDR2 sequences are SGHNT and YENEEA. Trimming shortened V by 3 bases and J by 4 bases, and 5 bases separated the two germline ends. The CDR3 here is CASSFSSDTQYF. Written as DNA, the CDR3 is TGTGCCAGCAGCTTTTCGTCAGATACGCAGTATTTT.

The J gene is TRBJ1-1, the V gene TRBV11-2; 10 nucleotides line up with TRBD1. Losses at the gene ends were 1 base for V and 1 base for J; bases not matched to a gene: 12. The CDR3 spans 19 residues. Germline CDR1 SGHAT, CDR2 FQNNGV. As DNA, the CDR3 is TGTGCCAGCAGCTTAGTGGGGGAGACAGGGGGCGGCCCGAACACTGAAGCTTTCTTT. Its protein product is CASSLVGETGGGPNTEAFF. Supplemented by reference TRBV11-2 and TRBJ1-1, the full variable domain reads EAGVAQSPRYKIIEKRQSVAFWCNPISGHATLYWYQQILGQGPKLLIQFQNNGVVDDSQLPKDRFSAERLKGVDSTLKIQPAKLEDSAVYLCASSLVGETGGGPNTEAFFGQGTRLTVV.

As concerns this clone: The same CDR3 arises from other DNA sequences in this sample as well. The chain combines TRBV28 with TRBJ2-7; D gene ambiguous. The CDR3 covers 12 residues. Germline V gives CDR1 MDHEN, CDR2 SYDVKM. V lost 2 bases and J lost 6, with 8 bases in between. The CDR3 nucleotides read TGTGCCAGCAGTTTAGGTAGTTCCGAGCAGTACTTC. It yields the protein CASSLGSSEQYF.

The chain employs TRBV12-3 or TRBV12-4 and TRBJ1-5; D call uncertain. V was cut by 0 bases and J by 9 bases, with 6 bases left in between. CDR3 length: 12 residues. The CDR3 bases are TGTGCCAGCAGTTTAGCCCCCGGGCCCCAGCATTTT. Translating it yields CASSLAPGPQHF.

V usage is TRBV2 and J usage is TRBJ2-3; 12 bases agree with TRBD2. Germline V CDR1 and CDR2: SNHLY, FYNNEI. The CDR3 sequence is 14 residues long. The V gene end was trimmed by 8 bases and the J gene end by 3 bases; junction bases not matched to a gene: 3. The CDR3 bases are TGTGCCAGCGCAGGGACTAGCGGGACAGATACGCAGTATTTT. Amino acids: CASAGTSGTDTQYF.

The chain has TRBV27 and TRBJ2-7; D is possibly TRBD2 (6 bases). CDR3 length equals 15 residues. Between the trimmed V and J ends, which lost 3 bases and 2 bases, there was a span of 14 bases. Germline values: CDR1 MNHEY, CDR2 SMNVEV (reference sequence). CDR3 in DNA: TGTGCCAGCAGTTTCGTCCCCCCGGGGGCCTACGAGCAGTACTTC. It is translated as CASSFVPPGAYEQYF.

This clone was detected once. The gene calls are TRBV2 and TRBJ2-1; 8 bases fit TRBD1. CDR3 length equals 14 residues. V gave up 7 bases and J gave up 7 bases; unmatched junction bases: 9. Germline-derived CDR1 and CDR2 are SNHLY and FYNNEI. This CDR3 is CASIPETGENEQFF. CDR3 nucleotide sequence: TGTGCCAGCATACCGGAGACAGGGGAAAATGAGCAGTTCTTC.

The chain uses TRBV5-4 and TRBJ2-5; 7 positions match TRBD1. CDR3 length: 15 amino acids. CDR1 and CDR2 (germline): SGHNT, YYREEE (reference sequence). V lost 0 bases and J lost 5; bases outside the gene matches: 7. The CDR3 sequence is CASSLGGGVRETQYF. Here the CDR3 DNA reads TGTGCCAGCAGCTTGGGAGGGGGCGTTCGGGAGACCCAGTACTTC.

The CDR3 loop is CATSDLVDKETQYF. CDR3 DNA: TGTGCCACCAGTGATTTGGTAGATAAAGAGACCCAGTACTTC. This rearrangement joins TRBV24-1 to TRBJ2-5, with unresolved D. The CDR3 consists of 14 residues. V lost 0 bases and J lost 3, with 7 bases in between. Germline V gives CDR1 KGHDR, CDR2 SFDVKD.

The chain has TRBV2 and TRBJ1-6; 9 bases map to TRBD1. The CDR3 runs to 14 residues. J gave up 10 bases and V 7 bases, and 8 bases lay outside the gene matches. Germline lookup yields CDR1 SNHLY and CDR2 FYNNEI. The CDR3 region is CASTRTGVNSPLHF. The DNA for the CDR3 is TGTGCCAGCACTCGGACAGGGGTTAACTCACCCCTCCACTTT.

The CDR3 DNA is TGTGCCAGCAGCGGGGGACTAGGTCTCAATGAGCAGTTCTTC. This encodes CASSGGLGLNEQFF. V usage is TRBV5-4 and J usage is TRBJ2-1; TRBD2 agrees at 8 bases. V shed 4 bases and J 6 bases; nucleotides not matched to a gene: 6. This CDR3 region has 14 residues. Germline V gene data show CDR1 as SGHNT and CDR2 as YYREEE (reference sequence).

This sequence joins TRBV12-3 or TRBV12-4 and TRBJ1-1; D unclear. The CDR3 sequence is 13 residues long. V was pared by 6 bases and J by 4 bases, with 12 bases between. CDR3 protein: CASSPRRATEAFF. The CDR3 DNA reads TGTGCCAGCAGCCCGAGGAGGGCCACTGAAGCTTTCTTT.

The chain carries TRBV27 and TRBJ2-7; 8 bases line up with TRBD2. Germline V gives CDR1 MNHEY, CDR2 SMNVEV (reference sequence). CDR3 length equals 16 residues. V dropped 4 bases and J dropped 1; count of bases not matched to a gene: 9. The chain's CDR3 is CASSSWGAGDSYEQYF. The CDR3 bases are TGTGCCAGCAGTTCCTGGGGAGCGGGAGATTCCTACGAGCAGTACTTC.

The chain joins TRBV5-4 to TRBJ1-1; the D is unclear. Germline CDR1 is SGHNT and CDR2 is YYREEE (reference sequence). The ends were cut back, 1 base at V and 3 bases at J, with 7 bases in the middle. This CDR3 comprises 13 residues. The CDR3 region is CASSLRRDTEAFF. For the CDR3, the DNA is TGTGCCAGCAGCTTGCGGAGGGACACTGAAGCTTTCTTT.